Below are 31 T cell receptor beta chains sequenced from a single sample in a study of type 1 regulatory T cells. For these receptors, no antigen is known. MiXCR was run by TCRdb on the reads, yielding one entry per CDR3 protein. The sample contains roughly 62,000 distinct CDR3 sequences, less than 70% of which appear only once. Material: cultured non-Tr1 T cells, either the whole culture or a sorted T cell fraction (not recorded which). These receptors originate from a human donor in good health.

V usage is TRBV5-8 and J usage is TRBJ2-3; no clear D. In germline, CDR1 is SGHTS, CDR2 YDEGEE. The CDR3 runs 14 residues. Trimming stripped 0 bases from V and 2 bases from J, with 7 bases between. This chain's CDR3 is CASSLAFATDTQYF. CDR3 bases: TGTGCCAGCAGCTTGGCCTTCGCCACAGATACGCAGTATTTT.

The chain recombines TRBV12-3 or TRBV12-4 with TRBJ2-3, with no clear D. The germline V and J ends were trimmed by 6 bases and 1 base, with 11 bases remaining between them. CDR3 size: 14 residues. This chain's CDR3 is CASRPFGGTDTQYF. The DNA of the CDR3 is TGTGCCAGCAGGCCCTTTGGTGGCACAGATACGCAGTATTTT.

This chain connects TRBV4-2 to TRBJ2-7, with TRBD2 identical over 13 bases. The CDR3 covers 14 residues. Germline V gene sequence: CDR1 LGHNA, CDR2 YNFKEQ. The V gene end was trimmed by 6 bases and the J gene end by 6 bases; junction bases not matched to a gene: 5. In DNA form, the CDR3 reads TGTGCCAGCAGTTCCCGGACTAGCGGGGGCGAGCAGTACTTC. Translation gives CASSSRTSGGEQYF.

This chain joins TRBV29-1 and TRBJ2-1; D gene unclear. Germline CDR1 reads SQVTM; CDR2 reads ANQGSEA. The CDR3 loop spans 12 amino acids. The V end was cut by 5 bases, the J end by 0 bases, with 5 bases between. The CDR3 sequence is CSVTSSYNEQFF. In DNA, the CDR3 is TGCAGCGTTACTTCCTCCTACAATGAGCAGTTCTTC.

The rearrangement joins TRBV12-3 or TRBV12-4 to TRBJ2-7; 8 bases line up with TRBD1. Unmatched junction bases numbered 7, after V lost 7 bases and J lost 2 bases. The CDR3 loop spans 14 amino acids. CDR3 amino acids: CASIYRGLAYEQYF. The CDR3 region has the DNA TGTGCCAGCATATACAGGGGGTTAGCCTACGAGCAGTACTTC.

This clonotype was picked up one time. This rearrangement joins TRBV12-3 or TRBV12-4 to TRBJ2-6; D gene unclear. The CDR3 contains 15 residues. V gave up 6 bases and J gave up 0 bases, with 9 bases separating them. For the CDR3, the DNA is TGTGCCAGCAGGTCCCGAAACTCTGGGGCCAACGTCCTGACTTTC. Its translation: CASRSRNSGANVLTF.

This clonotype appeared a few times. This CDR3 is CASSLTLSSYNEQFF. CDR3 sequence (DNA): TGCGCCAGCAGCTTGACGCTTAGCTCCTACAATGAGCAGTTCTTC. The chain has TRBV5-1 and TRBJ2-1; D not certain. The CDR3 covers 15 residues. V was cut by 1 base and J by 0 bases, with 8 bases left in between. Germline lookup yields CDR1 SGHRS and CDR2 YFSETQ.

V gene TRBV19 combines with J gene TRBJ2-3; 8 bases are shared with TRBD2. Looked up from germline, CDR1 is LNHDA and CDR2 is SQIVND (reference sequence). The CDR3 length is 15 residues. V was clipped by 6 bases and J by 4 bases; unmatched bases: 9. The CDR3 DNA reads TGTGCCAGTAGAGATAGCGGGATTGGGGCAGATACGCAGTATTTT. This encodes CASRDSGIGADTQYF.

The V gene is TRBV20-1, the J gene TRBJ2-7; D is ambiguous. Trimming left V 6 bases short and J 0 bases short, with 18 bases between. CDR1 and CDR2 from the germline V gene are DFQATT and SNEGSKA (reference sequence). The CDR3 sequence is 15 residues long. The CDR3 here is CSAPSPSLSSYEQYF. CDR3 coding DNA: TGCAGTGCGCCGAGCCCCTCTCTTAGCTCCTACGAGCAGTACTTC.

CDR3 nucleotide sequence: TGTGCCAGCAGTTTCTTCGCCAAGCGCACAGATACGCAGTATTTT. Translating it yields CASSFFAKRTDTQYF. The V and J genes are TRBV27 and TRBJ2-3; D unclear. This CDR3 has 15 residues. Germline V gene data show CDR1 as MNHEY and CDR2 as SMNVEV (reference sequence). V was shortened by 3 bases and J by 1 base, with 11 bases between the two germline ends.

The chain joins TRBV7-9 to TRBJ2-1; D call uncertain. The V and J ends lost 5 bases and 0 bases respectively, with 11 bases between them. This CDR3 is 15 amino acids long. In germline, CDR1 is SEHNR, CDR2 FQNEAQ (reference sequence). CDR3 coding DNA: TGTGCCAGCAGCCCGTGGGTGAGCTCCTACAATGAGCAGTTCTTC. Amino acids: CASSPWVSSYNEQFF.

This clonotype showed up just a few times. The V gene is TRBV4-2, the J gene TRBJ1-4; no firm D call. Germline V gene data show CDR1 as LGHNA and CDR2 as YNFKEQ. V gave up 0 bases and J gave up 0 bases, with 8 bases separating them. The CDR3 is 16 amino acids. DNA for the CDR3: TGTGCCAGCAGCCAAGACGGCGTGTCAACTAATGAAAAACTGTTTTTT. It encodes CASSQDGVSTNEKLFF.

The gene calls are TRBV24-1 and TRBJ2-3, with D maybe TRBD2 (6 bases). V was shortened by 4 bases and J by 3 bases, with 13 bases between the two germline ends. Germline CDR1 is KGHDR and CDR2 is SFDVKD. This CDR3 spans 15 amino acids. CDR3 region: CATSDRSGLTDTQYF. The CDR3 DNA sequence: TGTGCCACCAGTGACAGGAGCGGGTTGACAGATACGCAGTATTTT.

This clonotype was counted a few times. CDR3 DNA sequence: TGTGCCACCAGTGGGGGACTAGCGGGAGATACGGTCAACAATGAGCAGTTCTTC. Amino acids: CATSGGLAGDTVNNEQFF. V gene TRBV24-1 combines with J gene TRBJ2-1; 14 bases align to TRBD2. In germline, CDR1 is KGHDR, CDR2 SFDVKD. The CDR3 covers 18 residues. V lost 5 bases and J lost 5; bases outside the gene matches: 10.

The chain joins TRBV18 to TRBJ1-1, with 7 bases identical to TRBD1. The V gene's germline CDR1 is KGHSH and CDR2 LQKENI. The V gene end was trimmed by 3 bases and the J gene end by 3 bases; junction bases not matched to a gene: 4. The CDR3 contains 14 residues. The DNA of the CDR3 is TGTGCCAGCTCACCCCGGGACAGATACACTGAAGCTTTCTTT. It specifies CASSPRDRYTEAFF.

V is TRBV18 and J is TRBJ1-2; possible D gene TRBD1, 5 bases. The CDR3 loop spans 14 amino acids. CDR1 is KGHSH and CDR2 is LQKENI in the germline V gene. V lost 3 bases and J 7 bases, leaving 15 bases between the germline ends. The CDR3 protein is CASSPVRERSGYTF. The DNA for the CDR3 is TGTGCCAGCTCACCGGTCAGGGAGAGAAGTGGCTACACCTTC.

With respect to this clonotype: A read error may produce the germline difference seen at one junction end. The gene calls are TRBV5-6 and TRBJ2-2, with 8 positions matching TRBD2. Germline assignment: CDR1 SGHDT and CDR2 YYEEEE. The CDR3 has 14 residues. The CDR3 sequence is CASQRERYTGKLFF. The CDR3 coding sequence is TGTGCCAGTCAGCGGGAGCGATACACCGGGAAGCTGTTTTTT.

This clonotype was counted a few times. This rearrangement joins TRBV19 to TRBJ1-1, with 7 bases identical to TRBD1. Germline lookup yields CDR1 LNHDA and CDR2 SQIVND (reference sequence). The CDR3 is 14 amino acids. The V and J ends lost 5 bases and 2 bases, in that order; junction bases with no gene match: 5. In DNA form, the CDR3 reads TGTGCCAGTAGTCTGGACAGGATAAACACTGAAGCTTTCTTT. Its protein product is CASSLDRINTEAFF.

This chain links TRBV6-5 with TRBJ2-7; D gene unclear. Germline values: CDR1 MNHEY, CDR2 SVGAGI. The CDR3 length is 16 residues. Trimming took 6 bases from V and 5 from J, leaving 23 bases between them. Written as DNA, the CDR3 is TGTGCCAGCAGACGCGACCCCATTCGAACTGACAACGAGCAGTACTTC. Its protein is CASRRDPIRTDNEQYF.

Many counts were recorded for this clonotype. V is TRBV5-1 and J is TRBJ2-5; 10 bases match TRBD1. This CDR3 is 16 amino acids long. Germline V CDR1 and CDR2: SGHRS, YFSETQ. The trim removed 3 bases at V and 4 bases at J, leaving 9 bases unmatched. In DNA form, the CDR3 reads TGCGCCAGCAGCTCGGCCCGTCGGACAGGGGGAGAGACCCAGTACTTC. Its protein product is CASSSARRTGGETQYF.

The genes are TRBV6-5 and TRBJ2-2; 11 bases line up with TRBD2. The CDR3 is made up of 15 amino acids. Germline values: CDR1 MNHEY, CDR2 SVGAGI. Germline trimming cut 3 bases from V and 5 bases from J; bases unmatched to any gene: 2. The CDR3 here is CASSYRLAGTGELFF. The CDR3 DNA follows: TGTGCCAGCAGTTATCGACTAGCGGGGACCGGGGAGCTGTTTTTT.

In its sample, this clonotype was seen a few times. This chain uses TRBV18 with TRBJ1-1; 7 bases are a match to TRBD1. The CDR3 runs 16 residues. Looked up from germline, CDR1 is KGHSH and CDR2 is LQKENI. J gave up 1 base and V 6 bases, and 11 bases lay outside the gene matches. For the CDR3, the DNA is TGTGCCAGCTCCTCTATGCCCGGGACAGCGAACACTGAAGCTTTCTTT. Protein sequence: CASSSMPGTANTEAFF.

The chain uses TRBV20-1 and TRBJ2-5, with D tentatively TRBD1 (5 bases). V lost 5 bases and J 2 bases, leaving 15 bases between the germline ends. CDR1 is DFQATT, CDR2 SNEGSKA, per germline (reference sequence). The CDR3 has 14 residues. The CDR3 DNA sequence: TGCAGTGCTCCATGGCAGGGCCGTCAAGAGACCCAGTACTTC. Translation gives CSAPWQGRQETQYF.

The rearrangement links TRBV7-2 to TRBJ2-3; tentative D call: TRBD2 (6 bases). V lost 10 bases and J lost 1, with 15 bases in between. Germline V lookup: CDR1 SGHTA, CDR2 FQGNSA. CDR3 length: 14 residues. The CDR3, as DNA: TGTGCCACGATGGCGGGGATAGGCACAGATACGCAGTATTTT. Amino acid sequence: CATMAGIGTDTQYF.

This clonotype came up once. The chain carries TRBV29-1 and TRBJ2-6, with 14 bases identical to TRBD2. Trimming cost V 6 bases and J 4 bases; bases outside gene matches: 5. There are 16 residues in the CDR3. In germline, CDR1 is SQVTM, CDR2 ANQGSEA. CDR3 in amino acids: CSVRLAGGSGANVLTF. The CDR3 nucleotides are TGCAGCGTGAGACTAGCGGGAGGGTCCGGGGCCAACGTCCTGACTTTC. The variable domain in full, completed from reference TRBV29-1 and TRBJ2-6, reads SAVISQKPSRDICQRGTSLTIQCQVDSQVTMMFWYRQQPGQSLTLIATANQGSEATYESGFVIDKFPISRPNLTFSTLTVSNMSPEDSSIYLCSVRLAGGSGANVLTFGAGSRLTVL.

This clonotype was seen a handful of times. The chain recombines TRBV20-1 with TRBJ2-5; D is unclear. Germline CDR1 is DFQATT and CDR2 is SNEGSKA (reference sequence). V dropped 3 bases and J dropped 1 base, with 3 bases sitting between them. The CDR3 sequence is 11 residues long. CDR3 region: CSARSQETQYF. CDR3 nucleotide sequence: TGCAGTGCTAGGTCCCAAGAGACCCAGTACTTC.

The CDR3 sequence is CASSLFTSGKTEQFF. The DNA for the CDR3 is TGTGCCAGCAGCTTATTTACTAGCGGGAAAACTGAGCAGTTCTTC. The chain recombines TRBV7-2 with TRBJ2-1; 10 bases map to TRBD2. V lost 2 bases and J lost 9; bases outside the gene matches: 7. CDR1 is SGHTA and CDR2 is FQGNSA in the germline V gene. The CDR3 is 15 residues long.

The gene calls are TRBV2 and TRBJ2-3; D is perhaps TRBD1 (6 bases). The V end lost 7 bases, the J end lost 2 bases, and 16 bases lay between the germline ends. This CDR3 comprises 15 residues. Looked up from germline, CDR1 is SNHLY and CDR2 is FYNNEI. The CDR3 sequence: CASTGEGGYTDTQYF. The CDR3 region has the DNA TGTGCCAGCACTGGGGAAGGGGGTTACACAGATACGCAGTATTTT.

V gene TRBV4-3 combines with J gene TRBJ2-1; TRBD1 or TRBD2 may be the D gene (5 bases each). Trimming left V 5 bases short and J 9 bases short, with 14 bases between. This CDR3 contains 13 residues. The V gene's germline CDR1 is LGHNA and CDR2 YSLEER. The DNA for the CDR3 is TGCGCCAGCAGCAAGAGGGCCCAGGGTGAGCAGTTCTTC. Translated, it gives CASSKRAQGEQFF.

The chain joins TRBV7-8 to TRBJ2-7; no reliable D call. The V gene lost 5 bases and the J gene lost 1 base, with 12 bases spanning the gap. The CDR3 covers 14 residues. Germline lookup yields CDR1 SGHVS and CDR2 FQNEAQ. The CDR3 is CASSRAERSYEQYF. The CDR3 DNA sequence: TGTGCCAGCAGCCGGGCGGAGAGGTCCTACGAGCAGTACTTC. Full variable domain (outside the CDR3, taken from reference TRBV7-8 and TRBJ2-7): GAGVSQSPRYKVAKRGQDVALRCDPISGHVSLFWYQQALGQGPEFLTYFQNEAQLDKSGLPSDRFFAERPEGSVSTLKIQRTQQEDSAVYLCASSRAERSYEQYFGPGTRLTVT.

For the CDR3, the DNA is TGTGCCATCCACGGCCCAGACCGCGAGCAGTACTTC. Its protein product is CAIHGPDREQYF. This chain joins TRBV27 and TRBJ2-7; no clear D gene. Germline loops: CDR1 MNHEY, CDR2 SMNVEV (reference sequence). Trimming left V 10 bases short and J 6 bases short, with 16 bases between. The CDR3 is made up of 12 amino acids.